This TCR beta chain was sequenced in a study of regulatory T cells in long-lasting Graves disease. The wider study: Freshly diagnosed Graves' patients had used antithyroid drugs for under 3 months.

There are many counts of this clonotype. Regarding time point: newly diagnosed GD, antithyroid drugs for less than 3 months. PBMCs provided the RNA from which the TCR library was made. The patient group derived from an endocrinology department in Xi'an, China. Arm-PCR of CDR3 regions and iRepertoire HTBI primers were the basis on which TCR beta libraries were built. One entry per CDR3 protein, called by TCRdb with MiXCR from the multiplex PCR reads. The table shows around 400,000 distinct CDR3 sequences, with about 15% occurring only once. The same sample was also used in a study of T cells in Graves' hyperthyroidism and ophthalmopathy. This second study says: HTBI primers were the set used in a first-round RT-PCR of the TCR CDR3.

The sample consisted of peripheral blood mononuclear cells (PBMCs), taken at new diagnosis, from a patient treated with antithyroid drugs. This sequence originates from a woman between 40 and 50 years old with Graves disease.

The CDR3 DNA is TGTGCCAGCTCAGGCAGGGCCAATGAGCAGTTCTTC. Translation gives CASSGRANEQFF. The chain carries TRBV27 and TRBJ2-1; D might be TRBD1 (5 bases). The V end lost 8 bases, the J end lost 6 bases, and 11 bases lay between the germline ends. The germline CDR1 and CDR2 sequences are MNHEY and SMNVEV (reference sequence). The CDR3 consists of 12 residues.